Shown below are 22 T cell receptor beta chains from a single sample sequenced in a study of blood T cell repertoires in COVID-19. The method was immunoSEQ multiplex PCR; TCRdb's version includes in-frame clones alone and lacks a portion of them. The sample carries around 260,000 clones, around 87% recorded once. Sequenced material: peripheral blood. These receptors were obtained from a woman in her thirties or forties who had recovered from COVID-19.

The CDR3 here is CASSANRGRSEAFF. DNA of the CDR3: TGTGCCAGCAGCGCGAACAGGGGGCGATCTGAAGCTTTCTTT. V and J are TRBV11-2 and TRBJ1-1, with 9 bases aligning to TRBD1. Germline CDR1 is SGHAT and CDR2 is FQNNGV. The CDR3 contains 14 residues. The V segment lost 5 bases and the J segment 6 bases; nucleotides outside the gene matches: 7.

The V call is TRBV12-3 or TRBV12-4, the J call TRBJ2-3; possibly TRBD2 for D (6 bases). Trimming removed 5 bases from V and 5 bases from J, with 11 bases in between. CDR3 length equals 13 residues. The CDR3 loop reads CASSPPGVDTQYF. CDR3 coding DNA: TGTGCCAGCAGTCCCCCGGGGGTAGATACGCAGTATTTT.

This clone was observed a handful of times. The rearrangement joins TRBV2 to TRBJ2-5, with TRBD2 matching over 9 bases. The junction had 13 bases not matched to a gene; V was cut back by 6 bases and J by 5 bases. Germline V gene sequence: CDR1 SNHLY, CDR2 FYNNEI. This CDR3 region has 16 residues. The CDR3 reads CASSRQAGGSHETQYF. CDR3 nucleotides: TGTGCCAGCAGCCGCCAAGCGGGGGGCTCCCATGAGACCCAGTACTTC.

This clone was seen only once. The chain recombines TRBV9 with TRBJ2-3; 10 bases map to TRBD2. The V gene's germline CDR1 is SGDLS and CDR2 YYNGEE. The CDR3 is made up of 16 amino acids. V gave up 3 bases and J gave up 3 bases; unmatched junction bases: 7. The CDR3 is CASSAGLAVQTDTQYF. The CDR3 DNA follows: TGTGCCAGCAGCGCCGGACTAGCGGTGCAGACAGATACGCAGTATTTT.

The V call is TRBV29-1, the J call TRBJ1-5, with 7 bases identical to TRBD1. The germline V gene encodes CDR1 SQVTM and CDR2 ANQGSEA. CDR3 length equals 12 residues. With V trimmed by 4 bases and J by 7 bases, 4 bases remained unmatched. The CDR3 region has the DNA TGCAGCGTTGGACAGGGTGAGCAGCCCCAGCATTTT. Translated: CSVGQGEQPQHF.

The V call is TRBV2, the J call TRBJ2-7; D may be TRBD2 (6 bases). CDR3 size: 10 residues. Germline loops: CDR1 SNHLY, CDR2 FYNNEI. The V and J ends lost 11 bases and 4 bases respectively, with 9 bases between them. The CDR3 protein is CASAGYEQYF. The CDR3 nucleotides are TGTGCCTCGGCGGGATACGAGCAGTACTTC. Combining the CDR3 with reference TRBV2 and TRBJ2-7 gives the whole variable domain EPEVTQTPSHQVTQMGQEVILRCVPISNHLYFYWYRQILGQKVEFLVSFYNNEISEKSEIFDDQFSVERPDGSNFTLKIRSTKLEDSAMYFCASAGYEQYFGPGTRLTVT.

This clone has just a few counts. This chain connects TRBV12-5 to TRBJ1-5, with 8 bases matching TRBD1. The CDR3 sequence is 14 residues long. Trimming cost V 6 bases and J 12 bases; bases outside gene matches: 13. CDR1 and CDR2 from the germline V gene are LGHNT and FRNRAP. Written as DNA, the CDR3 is TGTGCTAGTGGCCCAGGTCAGGGGGCGCTTCTCCAGCATTTT. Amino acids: CASGPGQGALLQHF.

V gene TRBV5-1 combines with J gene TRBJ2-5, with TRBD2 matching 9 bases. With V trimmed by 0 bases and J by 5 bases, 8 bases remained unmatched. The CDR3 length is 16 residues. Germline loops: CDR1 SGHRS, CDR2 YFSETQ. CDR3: CASSLGPLAGGETQYF. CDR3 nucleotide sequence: TGCGCCAGCAGCTTGGGCCCCCTTGCGGGGGGGGAGACCCAGTACTTC. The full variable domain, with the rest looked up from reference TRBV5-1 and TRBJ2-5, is KAGVTQTPRYLIKTRGQQVTLSCSPISGHRSVSWYQQTPGQGLQFLFEYFSETQRNKGNFPGRFSGRQFSNSRSEMNVSTLELGDSALYLCASSLGPLAGGETQYFGPGTRLLVL.

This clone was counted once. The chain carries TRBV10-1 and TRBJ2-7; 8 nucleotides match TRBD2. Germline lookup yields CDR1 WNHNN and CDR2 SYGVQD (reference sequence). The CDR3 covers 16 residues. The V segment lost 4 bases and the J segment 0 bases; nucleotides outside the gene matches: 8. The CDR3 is CASSAGGALSSYEQYF. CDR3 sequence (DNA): TGCGCCAGCAGTGCGGGGGGGGCCCTAAGCTCCTACGAGCAGTACTTC.

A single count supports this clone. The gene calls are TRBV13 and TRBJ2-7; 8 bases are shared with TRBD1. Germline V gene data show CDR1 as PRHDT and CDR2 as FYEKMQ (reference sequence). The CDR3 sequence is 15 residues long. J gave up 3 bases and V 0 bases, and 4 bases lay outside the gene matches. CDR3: CASSLGKDRVYEQYF. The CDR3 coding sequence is TGTGCCAGCAGCTTAGGTAAGGACAGGGTCTACGAGCAGTACTTC.

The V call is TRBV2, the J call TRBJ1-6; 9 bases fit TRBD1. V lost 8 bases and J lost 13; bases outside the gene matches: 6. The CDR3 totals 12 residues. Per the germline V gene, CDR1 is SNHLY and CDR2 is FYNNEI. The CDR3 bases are TGTGCCAGCGGGGACAGGGAAAGGCCCCTCCACTTT. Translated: CASGDRERPLHF.

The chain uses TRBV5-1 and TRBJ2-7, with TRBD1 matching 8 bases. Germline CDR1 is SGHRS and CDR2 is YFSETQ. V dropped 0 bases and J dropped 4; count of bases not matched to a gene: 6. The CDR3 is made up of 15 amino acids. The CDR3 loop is CASSLAVRGHYEQYF. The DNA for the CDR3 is TGCGCCAGCAGCTTGGCCGTCAGGGGGCATTACGAGCAGTACTTC.

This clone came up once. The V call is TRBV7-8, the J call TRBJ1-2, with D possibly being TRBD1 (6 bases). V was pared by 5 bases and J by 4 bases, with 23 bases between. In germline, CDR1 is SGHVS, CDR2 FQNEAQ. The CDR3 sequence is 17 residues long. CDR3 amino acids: CASSTTLTGLVGYGYTF. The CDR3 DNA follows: TGTGCCAGCAGCACTACTTTGACAGGACTCGTTGGCTATGGCTACACCTTC. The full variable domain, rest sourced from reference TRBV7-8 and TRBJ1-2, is GAGVSQSPRYKVAKRGQDVALRCDPISGHVSLFWYQQALGQGPEFLTYFQNEAQLDKSGLPSDRFFAERPEGSVSTLKIQRTQQEDSAVYLCASSTTLTGLVGYGYTFGSGTRLTVV.

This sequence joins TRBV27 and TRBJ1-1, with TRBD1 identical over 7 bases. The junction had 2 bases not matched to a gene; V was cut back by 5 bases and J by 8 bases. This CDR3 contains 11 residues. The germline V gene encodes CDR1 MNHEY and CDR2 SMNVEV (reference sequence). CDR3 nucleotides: TGTGCCAGCAGTCGGGGACAGGAAGCTTTCTTT. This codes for CASSRGQEAFF.

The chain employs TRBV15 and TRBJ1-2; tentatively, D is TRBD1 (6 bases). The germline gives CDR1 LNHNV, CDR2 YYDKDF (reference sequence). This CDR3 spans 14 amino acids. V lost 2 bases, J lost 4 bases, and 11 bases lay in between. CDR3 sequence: CATSRNTGSYGYTF. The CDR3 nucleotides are TGTGCCACCAGCAGAAATACAGGGTCCTATGGCTACACCTTC. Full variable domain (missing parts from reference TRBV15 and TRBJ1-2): DAMVIQNPRYQVTQFGKPVTLSCSQTLNHNVMYWYQQKSSQAPKLLFHYYDKDFNNEADTPDNFQSRRPNTSFCFLDIRSPGLGDTAMYLCATSRNTGSYGYTFGSGTRLTVV.

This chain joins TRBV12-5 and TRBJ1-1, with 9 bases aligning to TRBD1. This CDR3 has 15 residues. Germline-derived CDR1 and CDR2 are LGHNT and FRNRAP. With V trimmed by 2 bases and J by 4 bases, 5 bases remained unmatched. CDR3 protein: CASGLSDRGGTEAFF. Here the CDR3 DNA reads TGTGCTAGTGGTTTGTCTGACAGGGGGGGCACTGAAGCTTTCTTT.

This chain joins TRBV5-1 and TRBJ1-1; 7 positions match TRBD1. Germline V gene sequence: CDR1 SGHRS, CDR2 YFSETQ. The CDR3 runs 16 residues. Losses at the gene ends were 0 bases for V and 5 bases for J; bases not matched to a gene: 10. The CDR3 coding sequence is TGCGCCAGCAGCTTGGTACTGACAGGGATTGGTACTGAAGCTTTCTTT. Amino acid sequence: CASSLVLTGIGTEAFF.

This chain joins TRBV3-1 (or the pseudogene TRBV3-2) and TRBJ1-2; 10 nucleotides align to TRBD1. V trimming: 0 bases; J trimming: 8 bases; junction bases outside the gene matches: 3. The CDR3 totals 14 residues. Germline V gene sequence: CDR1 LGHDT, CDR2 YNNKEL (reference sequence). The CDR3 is CASSQEGTGEGYTF. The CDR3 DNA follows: TGTGCCAGCAGCCAAGAAGGGACAGGGGAAGGCTACACCTTC.

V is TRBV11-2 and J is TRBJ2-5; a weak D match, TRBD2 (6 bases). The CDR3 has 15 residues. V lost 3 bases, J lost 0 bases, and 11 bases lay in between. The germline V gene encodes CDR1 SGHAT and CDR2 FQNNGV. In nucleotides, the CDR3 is TGTGCCAGCAGCTTTCGCCGGGACTACCAAGAGACCCAGTACTTC. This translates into CASSFRRDYQETQYF. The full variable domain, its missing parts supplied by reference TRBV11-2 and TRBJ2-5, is EAGVAQSPRYKIIEKRQSVAFWCNPISGHATLYWYQQILGQGPKLLIQFQNNGVVDDSQLPKDRFSAERLKGVDSTLKIQPAKLEDSAVYLCASSFRRDYQETQYFGPGTRLLVL.

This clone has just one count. CDR3 bases: TGTGCCAGCAGTGAAGTGTCTCATACCGGGACAGGGAAACATGGCTACACCTTC. Its protein is CASSEVSHTGTGKHGYTF. The chain employs TRBV6-1 and TRBJ1-2, with 9 bases aligning to TRBD1. In germline, CDR1 is MNHNS, CDR2 SASEGT. CDR3 length equals 18 residues. The J segment lost 6 bases and the V segment lost 1 base, leaving 15 bases of the junction unmatched.

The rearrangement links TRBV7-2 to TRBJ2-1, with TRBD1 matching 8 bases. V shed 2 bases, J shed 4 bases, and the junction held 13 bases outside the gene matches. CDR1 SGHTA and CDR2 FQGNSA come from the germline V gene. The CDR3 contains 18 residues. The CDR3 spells CASSLSRRRDRRYNEQFF. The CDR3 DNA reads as TGTGCCAGCAGCTTAAGTCGAAGACGGGACAGGCGATACAATGAGCAGTTCTTC. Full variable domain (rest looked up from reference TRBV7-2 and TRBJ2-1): GAGVSQSPSNKVTEKGKDVELRCDPISGHTALYWYRQSLGQGLEFLIYFQGNSAPDKSGLPSDRFSAERTGGSVSTLTIQRTQQEDSAVYLCASSLSRRRDRRYNEQFFGPGTRLTVL.

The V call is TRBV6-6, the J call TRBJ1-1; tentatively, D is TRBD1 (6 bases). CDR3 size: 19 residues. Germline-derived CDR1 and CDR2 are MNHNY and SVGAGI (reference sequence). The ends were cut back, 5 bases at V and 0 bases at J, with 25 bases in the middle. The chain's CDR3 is CASSRRWRGGGGMNTEAFF. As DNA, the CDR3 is TGTGCCAGCAGTCGTCGTTGGAGGGGGGGAGGGGGTATGAACACTGAAGCTTTCTTT.